These 27 T cell receptor beta chains came from one sample sequenced in a study of technical replicates of blood from several donors. Data came from immunoSEQ multiplex PCR; TCRdb stores just in-frame clones and leaves some out. The profile shows 65,000 to 90,000 clones, over 90% of them singletons. Sequenced sample: PBMCs. These receptors originate from a human donor in good health. Some clones in this sample may be carry-over from other donors' samples.

The chain carries TRBV7-8 and TRBJ1-1; D gene ambiguous. The V end lost 5 bases, the J end lost 2 bases, and 12 bases lay between the germline ends. The CDR3 covers 14 residues. Germline assignment: CDR1 SGHVS and CDR2 FQNEAQ. The CDR3 DNA follows: TGTGCCAGCAGCCCGGTTGCGGCAAACACTGAAGCTTTCTTT. Its translation: CASSPVAANTEAFF.

The DNA for the CDR3 is TGTGCCAGCAGTGGAGGAAGGATGGCGGGAGGGACCCAGTACTTC. Encoded protein: CASSGGRMAGGTQYF. The chain joins TRBV2 to TRBJ2-5, with 8 bases that match TRBD2. This CDR3 comprises 15 residues. CDR1 is SNHLY, CDR2 FYNNEI, per germline. Trimming took 4 bases from V and 7 from J; bases not matched to a gene: 11. Complete variable domain (other parts from reference TRBV2 and TRBJ2-5): EPEVTQTPSHQVTQMGQEVILRCVPISNHLYFYWYRQILGQKVEFLVSFYNNEISEKSEIFDDQFSVERPDGSNFTLKIRSTKLEDSAMYFCASSGGRMAGGTQYFGPGTRLLVL.

The rearrangement uses TRBV5-5 and TRBJ1-1; unclear D gene. This CDR3 contains 13 residues. Trimming took off 4 bases at V and 7 bases at J, with 14 bases between the two ends. Germline CDR1 is SGHKS and CDR2 is YYEKEE (reference sequence). The CDR3 DNA sequence: TGTGCCAGCAGCCAAGCTGCGGCTTTTGAAGCTTTCTTT. Translated: CASSQAAAFEAFF.

This clone was seen only once. This rearrangement joins TRBV6-5 to TRBJ1-1; 7 nucleotides line up with TRBD1. This CDR3 has 16 residues. V shed 2 bases, J shed 2 bases, and the junction held 8 bases outside the gene matches. From germline, CDR1 is MNHEY and CDR2 SVGAGI. The CDR3 loop is CASSYGTRQGNTEAFF. The CDR3 DNA reads as TGTGCCAGCAGTTACGGTACTCGACAGGGTAACACTGAAGCTTTCTTT.

The V and J genes are TRBV7-8 and TRBJ1-1; 9 nucleotides agree with TRBD1. V lost 5 bases to trimming and J lost 4 bases; unmatched junction nucleotides: 2. The germline V gene has CDR1 SGHVS and CDR2 FQNEAQ. The CDR3 is 13 residues long. CDR3 in DNA: TGTGCCAGCAGCGACAGGGGGTTCACTGAAGCTTTCTTT. Translation: CASSDRGFTEAFF.

The rearrangement uses TRBV6-1 and TRBJ1-1; possible D gene TRBD1, 5 bases. Trimming left V 5 bases short and J 5 bases short, with 15 bases between. Germline V gene sequence: CDR1 MNHNS, CDR2 SASEGT. This CDR3 has 14 residues. Here the CDR3 reads CASSSAQGRTEAFF. The DNA for the CDR3 is TGTGCCAGCAGTTCGGCCCAGGGTCGGACTGAAGCTTTCTTT.

The chain uses TRBV6-5 and TRBJ1-2; weak D call: TRBD1 (6 bases). Trimming cost V 2 bases and J 2 bases, with 9 bases left between them. The CDR3 runs 14 residues. CDR1 and CDR2 from the germline V gene are MNHEY and SVGAGI. The DNA of the CDR3 is TGTGCCAGCAGTTACCACGGACAGAACTATGGCTACACCTTC. Amino acids: CASSYHGQNYGYTF.

CDR3 loop: CSVVFLGQGYTF. The CDR3, as DNA: TGCAGCGTTGTATTCCTGGGACAGGGCTACACCTTC. The V call is TRBV29-1, the J call TRBJ1-2, with 7 bases fitting TRBD1. CDR1 and CDR2 (germline): SQVTM, ANQGSEA. V dropped 4 bases and J dropped 8; count of bases not matched to a gene: 7. The CDR3 runs to 12 residues.

This clone was picked up one time. The V and J genes are TRBV7-9 and TRBJ2-3; D perhaps matches TRBD1 (5 bases). The CDR3 is made up of 13 amino acids. CDR1 is SEHNR and CDR2 is FQNEAQ in the germline V gene (reference sequence). V was pared by 8 bases and J by 5 bases, with 14 bases between. The CDR3 loop is CASSGSVVDTQYF. In nucleotides, the CDR3 is TGTGCCAGCTCAGGGTCAGTCGTAGATACGCAGTATTTT.

This chain joins TRBV5-1 and TRBJ2-7; 10 nucleotides match TRBD2. The CDR3 loop spans 20 amino acids. The V gene's germline CDR1 is SGHRS and CDR2 YFSETQ. Germline trimming cut 2 bases from V and 2 bases from J; bases unmatched to any gene: 19. As DNA, the CDR3 is TGCGCCAGCAGCTTCTCCTCGACTAGCGGGTTCTCCACCGGGCCCTACGAGCAGTACTTC. Translation gives CASSFSSTSGFSTGPYEQYF.

The gene calls are TRBV7-7 and TRBJ2-3, with D unclear. Germline CDR1 SSHAT, CDR2 FNYEAQ (reference sequence). Trimming shortened V by 2 bases and J by 2 bases, and 8 bases separated the two germline ends. The CDR3 length is 14 residues. Here the CDR3 reads CASSLSATTDTQYF. In DNA form, the CDR3 reads TGTGCCAGCAGCTTAAGCGCGACCACAGATACGCAGTATTTT.

The CDR3 DNA follows: TGCGCCAGCAGTGATCTAGCGGGAGTGGGCACAGATACGCAGTATTTT. As protein: CASSDLAGVGTDTQYF. The chain employs TRBV10-2 and TRBJ2-3, with 10 bases lining up with TRBD2. This CDR3 region has 16 residues. CDR1 is WSHSY and CDR2 is SAAADI in the germline V gene. With V trimmed by 3 bases and J by 1 base, 4 bases remained unmatched.

The chain couples TRBV19 to TRBJ2-1; D gene ambiguous. The germline V gene encodes CDR1 LNHDA and CDR2 SQIVND (reference sequence). Trimming took 6 bases from V and 2 from J, leaving 14 bases between them. The CDR3 runs 15 residues. CDR3 nucleotides: TGTGCCAGTAGGAAAGGAGTGGTGACCTACAATGAGCAGTTCTTC. Its translation: CASRKGVVTYNEQFF. The full variable domain, with the rest looked up from reference TRBV19 and TRBJ2-1, is DGGITQSPKYLFRKEGQNVTLSCEQNLNHDAMYWYRQDPGQGLRLIYYSQIVNDFQKGDIAEGYSVSREKKESFPLTVTSAQKNPTAFYLCASRKGVVTYNEQFFGPGTRLTVL.

In this sample, this clone turned up once. The CDR3 DNA reads TGTGCCAGCAGTGAATATGAGAGTTTCGATGAGCAGTTCTTC. Translating it yields CASSEYESFDEQFF. The rearrangement links TRBV2 to TRBJ2-1, with D hard to call. The CDR3 runs to 14 residues. V was cut by 2 bases and J by 8 bases, with 13 bases left in between. Germline assignment: CDR1 SNHLY and CDR2 FYNNEI. Combining the CDR3 with reference TRBV2 and TRBJ2-1 gives the whole variable domain EPEVTQTPSHQVTQMGQEVILRCVPISNHLYFYWYRQILGQKVEFLVSFYNNEISEKSEIFDDQFSVERPDGSNFTLKIRSTKLEDSAMYFCASSEYESFDEQFFGPGTRLTVL.

The gene calls are TRBV6-1 and TRBJ1-1, with TRBD1 matching 7 bases. V lost 6 bases to trimming and J lost 11 bases; unmatched junction nucleotides: 9. The CDR3 is 12 residues long. Germline CDR1 MNHNS, CDR2 SASEGT. CDR3 region: CASSVKGGEAFF. DNA of the CDR3: TGTGCCAGCAGCGTAAAAGGGGGCGAGGCTTTCTTT.

CDR3 nucleotide sequence: TGTGCCAGCAGTGAATTTTCAGGCTCTGGGGCCAACGTCCTGACTTTC. The encoded protein is CASSEFSGSGANVLTF. The chain joins TRBV25-1 to TRBJ2-6, with no clear D. Germline assignment: CDR1 MGHDK and CDR2 SYGVNS. The CDR3 is 16 amino acids. Trimming pared 1 base from V and 0 bases from J, leaving 7 bases between. Drawing the rest from reference TRBV25-1 and TRBJ2-6, the complete variable domain is EADIYQTPRYLVIGTGKKITLECSQTMGHDKMYWYQQDPGMELHLIHYSYGVNSTEKGDLSSESTVSRIRTEHFPLTLESARPSHTSQYLCASSEFSGSGANVLTFGAGSRLTVL.

The rearrangement joins TRBV7-2 to TRBJ1-6; D uncertain. Germline V lookup: CDR1 SGHTA, CDR2 FQGNSA. The CDR3 is made up of 15 amino acids. V lost 6 bases, J lost 4 bases, and 13 bases lay in between. This chain's CDR3 is CASSPEGAYNSPLHF. The CDR3 DNA is TGTGCCAGCAGTCCCGAGGGCGCTTATAATTCACCCCTCCACTTT.

This chain links TRBV9 with TRBJ2-5, with D possibly being TRBD2 (6 bases). The V gene lost 0 bases and the J gene lost 3 bases, with 15 bases spanning the gap. Germline V lookup: CDR1 SGDLS, CDR2 YYNGEE. This CDR3 is built from 16 residues. The CDR3, as DNA: TGTGCCAGCAGCGTAGTCACGGGAGACGGGGAAGAGACCCAGTACTTC. Translation: CASSVVTGDGEETQYF.

The V and J genes are TRBV5-6 and TRBJ2-7; 7 positions agree with TRBD1. V was clipped by 0 bases and J by 4 bases; unmatched bases: 1. From germline, CDR1 is SGHDT and CDR2 YYEEEE. This CDR3 is built from 13 residues. For the CDR3, the DNA is TGTGCCAGCAGCTTGGAACAGGGGTACGAGCAGTACTTC. Amino acids: CASSLEQGYEQYF.

This chain uses TRBV5-1 with TRBJ2-2, with TRBD1 matching over 8 bases. CDR3 size: 15 residues. Germline loops: CDR1 SGHRS, CDR2 YFSETQ. The trim removed 6 bases at V and 2 bases at J, leaving 6 bases unmatched. DNA for the CDR3: TGCGCCAGCACCACTGGACAGGGTAACACCGGGGAGCTGTTTTTT. Its translation is CASTTGQGNTGELFF.

The chain is built from TRBV10-3 and TRBJ2-7; 9 nucleotides align to TRBD2. Germline-derived CDR1 and CDR2 are ENHRY and SYGVKD. With 4 bases clipped from V and 7 bases from J, the junction kept 14 bases outside the gene matches. The CDR3 is 16 amino acids. CDR3 nucleotide sequence: TGTGCCATCAGTGCCTCCGGGACTAGCTCGCTCCGGGAGCAGTACTTC. This encodes CAISASGTSSLREQYF.

This rearrangement joins TRBV7-9 to TRBJ2-7; 8 nucleotides line up with TRBD1. V was pared by 5 bases and J by 0 bases, with 6 bases of the junction left unmatched. Germline CDR1 is SEHNR and CDR2 is FQNEAQ (reference sequence). The CDR3 covers 15 residues. The CDR3 DNA reads TGTGCCAGCAGCCCGACAGGGGCCATCTCCTACGAGCAGTACTTC. It encodes CASSPTGAISYEQYF.

This clone was seen a handful of times. The chain uses TRBV6-5 and TRBJ2-7; TRBD1 is a possible D gene (5 bases). This CDR3 has 12 residues. V lost 10 bases, J lost 5 bases, and 15 bases lay in between. CDR1 MNHEY and CDR2 SVGAGI come from the germline V gene. DNA of the CDR3: TGTGCCACCGAAGACAGTCACCACGAGCAGTACTTC. Translation: CATEDSHHEQYF.

The chain has TRBV6-5 and TRBJ2-7; D possibly corresponds to TRBD1 (6 bases). Looked up from germline, CDR1 is MNHEY and CDR2 is SVGAGI. V was trimmed by 6 bases and J by 2 bases, leaving 17 bases between them. This CDR3 contains 15 residues. The CDR3 coding sequence is TGTGCCAGCAGCTCAACGCAACAGGGAACCTACGAGCAGTACTTC. This codes for CASSSTQQGTYEQYF.

The V and J genes are TRBV2 and TRBJ2-1; D possibly corresponds to TRBD1 (6 bases). Germline-derived CDR1 and CDR2 are SNHLY and FYNNEI. V was trimmed by 1 base and J by 5 bases, leaving 12 bases between them. This CDR3 has 15 residues. CDR3 in DNA: TGTGCCAGCAGTGAAGAGGGACAAGCACACAATGAGCAGTTCTTC. Translating it yields CASSEEGQAHNEQFF.

In this sample, this clone turned up once. This sequence joins TRBV4-2 and TRBJ1-1; D is possibly TRBD1 (5 bases). The CDR3 sequence is 15 residues long. In germline, CDR1 is LGHNA, CDR2 YNFKEQ. Trimming removed 0 bases from V and 2 bases from J, with 10 bases in between. CDR3 bases: TGTGCCAGCAGCCAAGATAGACAGCTCAACACTGAAGCTTTCTTT. Amino acids: CASSQDRQLNTEAFF.

The chain combines TRBV4-3 with TRBJ2-5, with 7 bases that match TRBD2. From germline, CDR1 is LGHNA and CDR2 YSLEER. CDR3 length equals 17 residues. Trimming took 0 bases from V and 0 from J; bases not matched to a gene: 7. The CDR3 region has the DNA TGCGCCAGCAGCCAAGATGTGGGAGCGGGAAACCAAGAGACCCAGTACTTC. It yields the protein CASSQDVGAGNQETQYF.